These 26 T cell receptor beta chains came from one sample sequenced in a study of OX40 agonist ivuxolimab in advanced cancers. Profiling relied on immunoSEQ multiplex PCR, and the TCRdb table lists in-frame clones only, not all of them. Altogether 30,000 to 40,000 clones are present, roughly three quarters being singletons, with the ten largest covering approximately 14%. The input for sequencing was CD4+ or CD8+ T cells sorted from blood, taken in a trial of the OX40 agonist ivuxolimab. Receptors originate from an adult with an advanced solid tumor such as melanoma, head and neck, liver or kidney cancer.

The chain carries TRBV2 and TRBJ2-7, with D perhaps TRBD1 (5 bases). Trimming cost V 6 bases and J 3 bases, with 18 bases left between them. CDR3 size: 15 residues. Germline lookup yields CDR1 SNHLY and CDR2 FYNNEI. Here the CDR3 DNA reads TGTGCCAGCAGCTTAGCACCAGGACAAAACTACGAGCAGTACTTC. Its protein is CASSLAPGQNYEQYF.

This chain joins TRBV18 and TRBJ2-1, with 10 bases lining up with TRBD2. The trim removed 0 bases at V and 10 bases at J, leaving 0 bases unmatched. The CDR3 runs to 13 residues. Germline assignment: CDR1 KGHSH and CDR2 LQKENI. The CDR3 nucleotides read TGTGCCAGCTCACCACCGGGACTAGCGGAGCAGTTCTTC. It encodes CASSPPGLAEQFF.

This chain connects TRBV19 to TRBJ1-5; 9 bases agree with TRBD1. Germline CDR1 reads LNHDA; CDR2 reads SQIVND (reference sequence). The CDR3 covers 16 residues. J was trimmed by 6 bases and V by 4 bases; bases with no gene match: 10. The CDR3 nucleotides read TGTGCCAGTAGTAAATCACAGGGGGCGAGTTTTCAGCCCCAGCATTTT. Encoded protein: CASSKSQGASFQPQHF.

The V gene is TRBV29-1, the J gene TRBJ2-5; 7 bases line up with TRBD2. This CDR3 is built from 12 residues. Germline V gene sequence: CDR1 SQVTM, CDR2 ANQGSEA. After removal of 3 bases from V and 4 bases from J, the junction contained 2 bases not matched to a gene. Here the CDR3 DNA reads TGCAGCGTTGAGGGGGAGGGAGAGACCCAGTACTTC. Translation gives CSVEGEGETQYF.

The rearrangement links TRBV19 to TRBJ2-7, with TRBD1 matching over 7 bases. Germline V CDR1 and CDR2: LNHDA, SQIVND (reference sequence). The V segment lost 9 bases and the J segment 4 bases; nucleotides outside the gene matches: 12. This CDR3 spans 14 amino acids. The CDR3 loop reads CASGAAGGDYEQYF. CDR3 DNA: TGTGCCAGCGGGGCGGCAGGGGGAGATTACGAGCAGTACTTC.

This clone showed up just a few times. This rearrangement joins TRBV7-9 to TRBJ2-7; D might be TRBD2 (5 bases). In germline, CDR1 is SEHNR, CDR2 FQNEAQ (reference sequence). V was cut by 6 bases and J by 2 bases, with 11 bases left in between. The CDR3 runs 13 residues. DNA of the CDR3: TGTGCCAGCAGTTCATCACTAGCCTACGAGCAGTACTTC. Its translation is CASSSSLAYEQYF.

As for this clone: The junction shows a germline mismatch at one end, possibly a read error. This sequence joins TRBV7-8 and TRBJ2-1; possibly TRBD1 for D (7 bases). This CDR3 is built from 17 residues. Germline loops: CDR1 SGHVS, CDR2 FQNEAQ. The DNA for the CDR3 is TGTGCCAGCAGCTTAAGTTGGGGGGTAGGGGACAGTGCCTGGATCCTCTTC. Encoded protein: CASSLSWGVGDSAWILF.

The chain is built from TRBV6-5 and TRBJ2-7; the match to TRBD1 covers 7 bases. The ends lost 5 bases at V and 1 base at J; junction bases unmatched: 5. The CDR3 is made up of 14 amino acids. In germline, CDR1 is MNHEY, CDR2 SVGAGI. Here the CDR3 DNA reads TGTGCCAGCAGTCAACGGGACAGTTCCTACGAGCAGTACTTC. The encoded protein is CASSQRDSSYEQYF.

The chain combines TRBV30 with TRBJ2-3, with a possible D match to TRBD2 (6 bases). With 5 bases removed from V and 6 bases from J, the gap between germline ends came to 9 bases. Per the germline V gene, CDR1 is GTSNPN and CDR2 is SVGIG (reference sequence). The CDR3 is made up of 11 amino acids. In nucleotides, the CDR3 is TGTGCCTGGTCTGGGGGGGATACGCAGTATTTT. Protein: CAWSGGDTQYF.

The genes are TRBV5-1 and TRBJ2-5, with D unclear. The CDR3 has 13 residues. From germline, CDR1 is SGHRS and CDR2 YFSETQ. Trimming shortened V by 0 bases and J by 9 bases, and 12 bases separated the two germline ends. CDR3 coding DNA: TGCGCCAGCAGCTTGGACAGTCCCTCGGCCCAGTACTTC. Encoded protein: CASSLDSPSAQYF.

This clone was picked up a small number of times. The rearrangement joins TRBV7-9 to TRBJ2-5, with TRBD1 matching 10 bases. Germline V lookup: CDR1 SEHNR, CDR2 FQNEAQ (reference sequence). V lost 5 bases, J lost 5 bases, and 2 bases stayed unmatched. The CDR3 length is 13 residues. The CDR3 DNA is TGTGCCAGCAGCATGGGACAGGGGGAGACCCAGTACTTC. The encoded protein is CASSMGQGETQYF.

V gene TRBV5-8 combines with J gene TRBJ2-5, with D perhaps TRBD1 (6 bases). Per germline, CDR1 SGHTS and CDR2 YDEGEE. This CDR3 contains 13 residues. V was pared by 1 base and J by 4 bases, with 8 bases between. CDR3 DNA sequence: TGTGCCAGCAGCTTGACAGGGACAGAGACCCAGTACTTC. Amino acid sequence: CASSLTGTETQYF. Full variable domain (remainder filled in from reference TRBV5-8 and TRBJ2-5): EAGVTQSPTHLIKTRGQQATLRCSPISGHTSVYWYQQALGLGLQFLLWYDEGEERNRGNFPPRFSGRQFPNYSSELNVNALELEDSALYLCASSLTGTETQYFGPGTRLLVL.

The genes are TRBV6-5 and TRBJ2-3; TRBD1 agrees at 10 bases. CDR1 and CDR2 (germline): MNHEY, SVGAGI. This CDR3 spans 15 amino acids. J gave up 4 bases and V 6 bases, and 7 bases lay outside the gene matches. The CDR3 region has the DNA TGTGCCAGCAGCTCCTCTGGGACAGGGGCAGATACGCAGTATTTT. Amino acids: CASSSSGTGADTQYF.

Here the CDR3 reads CASTVRSGSNEQFF. Here the CDR3 DNA reads TGTGCCAGCACCGTGAGGAGCGGGAGCAATGAGCAGTTCTTC. This chain uses TRBV27 with TRBJ2-1; 8 nucleotides align to TRBD2. Germline trimming cut 7 bases from V and 6 bases from J; bases unmatched to any gene: 8. CDR3 size: 14 residues. The germline V gene has CDR1 MNHEY and CDR2 SMNVEV (reference sequence).

This clone was detected only a few times. This sequence joins TRBV5-4 and TRBJ2-7; 8 nucleotides agree with TRBD2. Germline assignment: CDR1 SGHNT and CDR2 YYREEE (reference sequence). Unmatched junction bases numbered 8, after V lost 4 bases and J lost 5 bases. The CDR3 sequence is 14 residues long. The CDR3 DNA follows: TGTGCCAGCAGCAACCGGGGGGGCCTCCACGAGCAGTACTTC. Protein sequence: CASSNRGGLHEQYF.

CDR3 region: CASSEGNPPYEQYF. The CDR3 DNA is TGTGCCAGTAGTGAGGGAAACCCTCCCTACGAGCAGTACTTC. J is TRBJ2-7 and V is TRBV19; possible D gene TRBD2, 5 bases. Germline CDR1 is LNHDA and CDR2 is SQIVND (reference sequence). The CDR3 loop spans 14 amino acids. The germline V and J ends were trimmed by 5 bases and 2 bases, with 13 bases remaining between them.

The gene calls are TRBV5-6 and TRBJ1-4, with 7 bases fitting TRBD1. Germline-derived CDR1 and CDR2 are SGHDT and YYEEEE. The V and J ends lost 4 bases and 0 bases, in that order; junction bases with no gene match: 6. The CDR3 contains 16 residues. CDR3 bases: TGTGCCAGCAGCCCGGGACAGCGAACAACTAATGAAAAACTGTTTTTT. It translates to CASSPGQRTTNEKLFF.

The V gene is TRBV29-1, the J gene TRBJ2-1, with 8 bases matching TRBD2. With 7 bases clipped from V and 3 bases from J, the junction kept 5 bases outside the gene matches. Germline CDR1 reads SQVTM; CDR2 reads ANQGSEA. The CDR3 runs to 13 residues. The CDR3 reads CSAGTRVYNEQFF. Written as DNA, the CDR3 is TGCAGCGCCGGGACTAGGGTCTACAATGAGCAGTTCTTC.

V and J are TRBV7-6 and TRBJ1-3, with 7 bases lining up with TRBD1. Germline values: CDR1 SGHVS, CDR2 FNYEAQ. Trimming at V came to 5 bases and at J to 3 bases, leaving 10 bases not matched to a gene. The length of the CDR3 is 16 residues. The CDR3 spells CASSHTRRQGGNTIYF. The DNA for the CDR3 is TGTGCCAGCAGCCACACACGAAGACAGGGTGGAAACACCATATATTTT.

In its sample, this clone was seen a few times. This chain links TRBV7-9 with TRBJ2-1; TRBD2 agrees at 9 bases. The V gene end was trimmed by 5 bases and the J gene end by 9 bases; junction bases not matched to a gene: 11. The CDR3 is 15 amino acids. CDR1 is SEHNR and CDR2 is FQNEAQ in the germline V gene (reference sequence). The CDR3 bases are TGTGCCAGCAGCCTTACTAGCGGGCGTAGGGCTGAGCAGTTCTTC. It encodes CASSLTSGRRAEQFF. Together with reference TRBV7-9 and TRBJ2-1, the CDR3 gives the full variable domain: DTGVSQNPRHKITKRGQNVTFRCDPISEHNRLYWYRQTLGQGPEFLTYFQNEAQLEKSRLLSDRFSAERPKGSFSTLEIQRTEQGDSAMYLCASSLTSGRRAEQFFGPGTRLTVL.

Only one count was recorded for this clone. The chain links TRBV27 to TRBJ2-3; D remains ambiguous. CDR1 and CDR2 from the germline V gene are MNHEY and SMNVEV (reference sequence). V gave up 7 bases and J gave up 6 bases, with 14 bases separating them. The CDR3 runs to 13 residues. The CDR3 spells CASTRPKGDTQYF. Written as DNA, the CDR3 is TGTGCCAGCACGCGACCGAAGGGTGATACGCAGTATTTT.

The gene calls are TRBV7-3 and TRBJ2-2; D unclear. Trimming stripped 2 bases from V and 5 bases from J, with 3 bases between. The germline V gene has CDR1 SGHTA and CDR2 FQGTGA. This CDR3 has 12 residues. The CDR3 spells CASSLGTGELFF. The CDR3 DNA follows: TGTGCCAGCAGCTTAGGGACCGGGGAGCTGTTTTTT.

This clone came up a few times. The gene calls are TRBV18 and TRBJ1-1; D remains ambiguous. This CDR3 has 16 residues. The V end was cut by 0 bases, the J end by 4 bases, with 15 bases between. The germline V gene has CDR1 KGHSH and CDR2 LQKENI. As DNA, the CDR3 is TGTGCCAGCTCACCACCGGATAGGAGTTTAAGCACTGAAGCTTTCTTT. It encodes CASSPPDRSLSTEAFF.

The chain has TRBV7-9 and TRBJ1-4; D not resolved. The V end lost 4 bases, the J end lost 0 bases, and 15 bases lay between the germline ends. This CDR3 has 17 residues. Germline CDR1 and CDR2: SEHNR and FQNEAQ (reference sequence). The CDR3 here is CASSSSTRGSTNEKLFF. The CDR3 DNA reads as TGTGCCAGCAGCTCCTCGACAAGAGGGTCAACTAATGAAAAACTGTTTTTT.

This clone was counted a single time. The rearrangement links TRBV18 to TRBJ2-1; the match to TRBD1 covers 7 bases. Germline CDR1 is KGHSH and CDR2 is LQKENI. J was trimmed by 9 bases and V by 1 base; bases with no gene match: 9. The CDR3 length is 15 residues. This chain's CDR3 is CASSPQGALATEQFF. In nucleotides, the CDR3 is TGTGCCAGCTCACCACAGGGGGCTCTGGCTACTGAGCAGTTCTTC.

V usage is TRBV4-1 and J usage is TRBJ2-2; TRBD1 agrees at 12 bases. The CDR3 is made up of 16 amino acids. Germline CDR1 is MGHRA and CDR2 is YSYEKL. Trimming cost V 5 bases and J 7 bases; bases outside gene matches: 8. As DNA, the CDR3 is TGCGCCAGCAGCTCAACGGGACAGGGGGCCCTCGGGGAGCTGTTTTTT. Translated, it gives CASSSTGQGALGELFF.